Below are 7 T cell receptor beta chains sequenced from a single sample in a study of spatial heterogeneity in lung cancer. Time point reported: sample taken at primary tumor resection. TCRdb fed the 5' RACE reads into MiXCR, producing one record per CDR3 protein. Among about 45,000 distinct CDR3 sequences listed, roughly an eighth were seen once. The sample here was PBMCs, taken at surgery. Receptors originate from a male donor with early-stage non-small cell lung cancer.

The chain couples TRBV2 to TRBJ2-7; 14 positions agree with TRBD2. V trimming: 2 bases; J trimming: 4 bases; junction bases outside the gene matches: 1. This CDR3 comprises 15 residues. Germline V gene data show CDR1 as SNHLY and CDR2 as FYNNEI. The CDR3 is CASSERLAGGYEQYF. CDR3 bases: TGTGCCAGCAGTGAACGACTAGCGGGGGGGTACGAGCAGTACTTC. Full variable domain (missing parts from reference TRBV2 and TRBJ2-7): EPEVTQTPSHQVTQMGQEVILRCVPISNHLYFYWYRQILGQKVEFLVSFYNNEISEKSEIFDDQFSVERPDGSNFTLKIRSTKLEDSAMYFCASSERLAGGYEQYFGPGTRLTVT.

Only a few counts were recorded for this clonotype. The rearrangement joins TRBV10-3 to TRBJ1-2; 11 nucleotides line up with TRBD1. CDR1 is ENHRY and CDR2 is SYGVKD in the germline V gene. This CDR3 spans 16 amino acids. V trimming: 6 bases; J trimming: 0 bases; junction bases outside the gene matches: 6. The CDR3 nucleotides are TGTGCCATCAGACGGGACAGGGGGATTTCTAACTATGGCTACACCTTC. This gives the protein CAIRRDRGISNYGYTF.

The V and J genes are TRBV29-1 and TRBJ1-2; weak D call: TRBD1 (5 bases). The germline V gene encodes CDR1 SQVTM and CDR2 ANQGSEA. This CDR3 region has 16 residues. V lost 7 bases, J lost 2 bases, and 23 bases lay in between. As DNA, the CDR3 is TGCAGCGGCGCCCATATGGGCCAGGGCAAAAACTATGGCTACACCTTC. This translates into CSGAHMGQGKNYGYTF. The full variable domain, in which reference TRBV29-1 and TRBJ1-2 provide the parts outside the CDR3, is SAVISQKPSRDICQRGTSLTIQCQVDSQVTMMFWYRQQPGQSLTLIATANQGSEATYESGFVIDKFPISRPNLTFSTLTVSNMSPEDSSIYLCSGAHMGQGKNYGYTFGSGTRLTVV.

This clonotype occurred many times. The rearrangement uses TRBV28 and TRBJ1-5; no clear D gene. CDR3 length: 14 amino acids. Germline-derived CDR1 and CDR2 are MDHEN and SYDVKM. V was shortened by 1 base and J by 11 bases, with 15 bases between the two germline ends. The CDR3: CASSLSVRFIAQHF. CDR3 DNA sequence: TGTGCCAGCAGTTTATCCGTGCGGTTTATAGCCCAGCATTTT.

This clonotype has a count of ten or more. This chain connects TRBV28 to TRBJ1-5, with a possible D match to TRBD1 (5 bases). The CDR3 length is 13 residues. Germline values: CDR1 MDHEN, CDR2 SYDVKM. V dropped 5 bases and J dropped 2 bases, with 7 bases sitting between them. Here the CDR3 DNA reads TGTGCCAGCAGTCAACAGGGCAATCAGCCCCAGCATTTT. Translated: CASSQQGNQPQHF.

J is TRBJ2-2 and V is TRBV5-4; 12 bases are a match to TRBD2. Trimming took 4 bases from V and 4 from J; bases not matched to a gene: 14. This CDR3 region has 19 residues. CDR1 is SGHNT and CDR2 is YYREEE in the germline V gene (reference sequence). The CDR3 DNA reads as TGTGCCAGCAGCACCGGACTAGCGGGGAGGGCCAGTATCACCGGGGAGCTGTTTTTT. The encoded protein is CASSTGLAGRASITGELFF. Full variable domain (remainder filled in from reference TRBV5-4 and TRBJ2-2): ETGVTQSPTHLIKTRGQQVTLRCSSQSGHNTVSWYQQALGQGPQFIFQYYREEENGRGNFPPRFSGLQFPNYSSELNVNALELDDSALYLCASSTGLAGRASITGELFFGEGSRLTVL.

This clonotype was counted ten times or more. The chain uses TRBV28 and TRBJ1-2; D is possibly TRBD1 (5 bases). Germline V gene sequence: CDR1 MDHEN, CDR2 SYDVKM. Trimming removed 2 bases at V and 8 bases at J, with 15 bases between. This CDR3 spans 14 amino acids. As DNA, the CDR3 is TGTGCCAGCAGTTTACCGGGACCCGCGAGAGGCTACACCTTC. Translation: CASSLPGPARGYTF.